This TCR beta chain was identified in a study of T cells in Graves' hyperthyroidism and ophthalmopathy. RNA transcripts gave rise to amplified TCR beta CDR3 regions. HTBI primers were employed in a first-round RT-PCR of the TCR CDR3. From the multiplex PCR reads, TCRdb called clonotypes with MiXCR, one entry per CDR3 protein. The table lists more than 500,000 distinct CDR3 sequences, more than 15% of them singletons, with approximately 30% in the top ten. This clonotype has ten or more counts. This CDR3 has 19 amino acids. Germline V gives CDR1 DFQATT, CDR2 SNEGSKA (reference sequence). V trimming: 5 bases; J trimming: 4 bases; junction bases outside the gene matches: 19.

This chain connects TRBV20-1 to TRBJ2-5; TRBD2 matches 13 bases. The specimen was blood. The clonotype originates from a woman under 40 with Graves' ophthalmopathy. The CDR3 here is CSAPRSGTSGKGRRETQYF. The CDR3 region has the DNA TGCAGTGCTCCTCGTTCAGGGACTAGCGGGAAGGGGAGAAGAGAGACCCAGTACTTC.